Following are 17 T cell receptor beta chains from one sample sequenced in a study of T-cell reconstitution after alpha-beta-depleted transplantation in children. Unique molecular identifiers were incorporated when the TCRbeta library was constructed. A single record per CDR3 protein comes from TCRdb applying MiXCR to the PCR reads. The table has fewer than 1 million distinct CDR3 sequences, 15% to 20% seen once; the top ten hold roughly 5%. The sequencing here drew on PBMCs, mostly from graft donor cells, taken 360 days after TCRalphabeta/CD19-depleted stem cell transplant. The receptors shown here come from a male patient between 10 and 17 years old who had a stem cell transplant for acute lymphoblastic leukemia, so the T cells may come from the graft donor.

This clonotype was counted a few times. The chain links TRBV5-1 to TRBJ2-4, with TRBD1 matching over 9 bases. V was clipped by 7 bases and J by 5 bases; unmatched bases: 7. Germline CDR1 reads SGHRS; CDR2 reads YFSETQ. The CDR3 sequence is 14 residues long. For the CDR3, the DNA is TGCGCCAGCGCACAGGGGGCTCCCCAAAACATTCAGTACTTC. Its translation is CASAQGAPQNIQYF.

CDR3: CSARGGGAGTGELFF. CDR3 DNA: TGCAGTGCTAGAGGTGGGGGCGCGGGAACCGGGGAGCTGTTTTTT. The chain has TRBV20-1 and TRBJ2-2; either TRBD1 or TRBD2 may fit D (6 bases each). Between the trimmed V and J ends, which lost 1 base and 5 bases, there was a span of 14 bases. Germline CDR1 DFQATT, CDR2 SNEGSKA (reference sequence). This CDR3 comprises 15 residues.

A few counts support this clonotype. In DNA form, the CDR3 reads TGTGCCAGCAGCCAAGATCAGGGACTAGCGGAGACCCAGTACTTC. Protein sequence: CASSQDQGLAETQYF. The rearrangement links TRBV4-2 to TRBJ2-5; TRBD2 agrees at 10 bases. The CDR3 length is 15 residues. The germline CDR1 and CDR2 sequences are LGHNA and YNFKEQ. Losses at the gene ends were 0 bases for V and 5 bases for J; bases not matched to a gene: 3.

The V and J genes are TRBV5-1 and TRBJ2-2; 14 nucleotides align to TRBD2. This CDR3 has 16 amino acids. The trim removed 3 bases at V and 6 bases at J, leaving 4 bases unmatched. Germline CDR1 reads SGHRS; CDR2 reads YFSETQ. CDR3 amino acids: CASSSWTSGRPGELFF. In DNA, the CDR3 is TGCGCCAGCAGCTCCTGGACTAGCGGGAGGCCCGGGGAGCTGTTTTTT.

The rearrangement uses TRBV11-2 and TRBJ2-7; 8 nucleotides line up with TRBD2. The J segment lost 0 bases and the V segment lost 5 bases, leaving 6 bases of the junction unmatched. The CDR3 has 15 amino acids. The V gene's germline CDR1 is SGHAT and CDR2 FQNNGV. In DNA, the CDR3 is TGTGCCAGCAGCCCGAGCGGGAGAAACTCCTACGAGCAGTACTTC. Protein product: CASSPSGRNSYEQYF.

This clonotype was detected ten times or more. This chain connects TRBV12-3 or TRBV12-4 to TRBJ2-1; 9 nucleotides align to TRBD2. This CDR3 has 14 residues. V trimming: 8 bases; J trimming: 0 bases; junction bases outside the gene matches: 2. CDR3 in amino acids: CASGLAPSYNEQFF. CDR3 DNA: TGTGCCAGCGGACTAGCGCCCTCCTACAATGAGCAGTTCTTC.

In this sample, this clonotype turned up a few times. The rearrangement joins TRBV20-1 to TRBJ2-5, with D tentatively TRBD1 or TRBD2 (5 bases each). The V gene's germline CDR1 is DFQATT and CDR2 SNEGSKA (reference sequence). The CDR3 runs 14 residues. Deletions cut 5 bases from V and 3 bases from J, with 16 bases between. The CDR3 DNA follows: TGCAGTGCTGGGGGATGGCGGACCGAAGAGACCCAGTACTTC. Translated, it gives CSAGGWRTEETQYF.

The chain links TRBV9 to TRBJ2-1; D remains ambiguous. This CDR3 spans 15 amino acids. Trimming left V 4 bases short and J 0 bases short, with 11 bases between. Germline V gene data show CDR1 as SGDLS and CDR2 as YYNGEE. In nucleotides, the CDR3 is TGTGCCAGCAGCCCGCTTCGGAGCTCCTACAATGAGCAGTTCTTC. Translation: CASSPLRSSYNEQFF.

The chain employs TRBV10-1 and TRBJ2-7; perhaps TRBD2 as D (6 bases). The V end lost 2 bases, the J end lost 5 bases, and 10 bases lay between the germline ends. CDR3 length equals 13 residues. Germline assignment: CDR1 WNHNN and CDR2 SYGVQD (reference sequence). The CDR3 region is CASSERGINEQYF. CDR3 nucleotides: TGCGCCAGCAGTGAGCGCGGGATTAACGAGCAGTACTTC.

This clonotype showed up just a few times. The chain employs TRBV7-9 and TRBJ2-7; TRBD1 agrees at 7 bases. Germline V lookup: CDR1 SEHNR, CDR2 FQNEAQ (reference sequence). With 4 bases clipped from V and 0 bases from J, the junction kept 6 bases outside the gene matches. CDR3 size: 15 residues. The CDR3 DNA follows: TGTGCCAGCAGCTCCACAGGGGAGAGCTCCTACGAGCAGTACTTC. Translation gives CASSSTGESSYEQYF.

This clonotype was observed a handful of times. The CDR3 region is CASTSQGSNNSPLHF. The CDR3 DNA follows: TGTGCCAGCACCAGCCAGGGGTCCAATAATTCACCCCTCCACTTT. This rearrangement joins TRBV12-3 or TRBV12-4 to TRBJ1-6; TRBD1 might be the D (6 bases). The V end lost 7 bases, the J end lost 5 bases, and 15 bases lay between the germline ends. The CDR3 totals 15 residues.

This clonotype was seen ten or more times. The V gene is TRBV27, the J gene TRBJ1-2; 11 bases line up with TRBD1. Per the germline V gene, CDR1 is MNHEY and CDR2 is SMNVEV (reference sequence). The CDR3 runs to 13 residues. Losses at the gene ends were 6 bases for V and 4 bases for J; bases not matched to a gene: 1. CDR3 DNA: TGTGCCAGCAGAGGGACAGGGGGCTATGGCTACACCTTC. This gives the protein CASRGTGGYGYTF.

This clonotype was detected only a few times. This chain connects TRBV7-3 to TRBJ2-2, with 7 bases fitting TRBD2. The CDR3 has 15 residues. The J segment lost 2 bases and the V segment lost 4 bases, leaving 4 bases of the junction unmatched. CDR1 and CDR2 (germline): SGHTA, FQGTGA. In nucleotides, the CDR3 is TGTGCCAGCAGCTCAGCGGGGCTCAACACCGGGGAGCTGTTTTTT. Translation: CASSSAGLNTGELFF.

In its sample, this clonotype was seen a few times. CDR3 region: CASSRTGGGETQYF. In nucleotides, the CDR3 is TGCGCCAGCAGCCGGACAGGGGGGGGAGAGACCCAGTACTTC. The chain employs TRBV5-1 and TRBJ2-5, with 10 bases fitting TRBD1. The germline V gene has CDR1 SGHRS and CDR2 YFSETQ. The ends lost 4 bases at V and 4 bases at J; junction bases unmatched: 4. This CDR3 is 14 amino acids long.

This clonotype was counted only a few times. The chain is built from TRBV15 and TRBJ1-1, with D perhaps matching TRBD1 (5 bases). CDR3 length: 13 residues. Per germline, CDR1 LNHNV and CDR2 YYDKDF (reference sequence). The germline V and J ends were trimmed by 4 bases and 4 bases, with 10 bases remaining between them. The CDR3: CATSTAGATEAFF. The DNA of the CDR3 is TGTGCCACCAGCACCGCCGGGGCCACTGAAGCTTTCTTT.

This clonotype was recorded a few times. Here the CDR3 DNA reads TGTGCCAGCAGTTCAGTGGGAAGGGACAACTATGGCTACACCTTC. Translation gives CASSSVGRDNYGYTF. The rearrangement joins TRBV6-5 to TRBJ1-2; tentative D call: TRBD1 (5 bases). CDR3 length equals 15 residues. The V gene's germline CDR1 is MNHEY and CDR2 SVGAGI. V lost 4 bases, J lost 2 bases, and 14 bases lay in between.

This clonotype showed up just a few times. The chain employs TRBV10-3 and TRBJ2-3; D may match TRBD1 or TRBD2 (5 bases each). V was cut by 7 bases and J by 6 bases, with 20 bases left in between. CDR1 ENHRY and CDR2 SYGVKD come from the germline V gene. The CDR3 contains 15 residues. The CDR3 region is CAIKGLGESEDTQYF. Here the CDR3 DNA reads TGTGCCATCAAGGGTTTAGGGGAGTCCGAGGATACGCAGTATTTT.